The clone carrying this T cell receptor (beta chain) was seen only a few times. Its cognate antigen is unknown. V was cut by 4 bases and J by 12 bases, with 22 bases left in between. Germline CDR1 and CDR2: GTSNPN and SVGIG (reference sequence). The CDR3 is 13 residues long. The PCR employed 60 Vbeta primers together with 13 Jbeta primers. Measured with immunoSEQ multiplex PCR; TCRdb has only the in-frame clones, and not every one. The repertoire has a few hundred thousand clones, 65% to 85% of them found once; the top ten carry under 3%. This specimen belongs to a study of cytomegalovirus exposure and HLA in healthy donors. Study findings and constraints: A missense DCLRE1C variant was associated with V- and J-gene trimming of TCR beta chains in a later analysis, and an independent cohort replicated the association. Reports credit the classifier with highly specific, highly sensitive diagnosis of cytomegalovirus status. A prior analysis recorded that most TCR beta V segments were productive about 87% or about 30% of the time. Indistinguishable V segments such as TRBV6-2 and TRBV6-3 were excluded.

The chain is built from TRBV30 and TRBJ2-7, with D perhaps TRBD2 (6 bases). The sequenced sample was PBMCs. This sequence originates from a woman under 40 in good health and CMV-seronegative. Written as DNA, the CDR3 is TGTGCCTGGAATTCTGGGGTAGGACTACCCCGGTACTTC. Its protein is CAWNSGVGLPRYF.